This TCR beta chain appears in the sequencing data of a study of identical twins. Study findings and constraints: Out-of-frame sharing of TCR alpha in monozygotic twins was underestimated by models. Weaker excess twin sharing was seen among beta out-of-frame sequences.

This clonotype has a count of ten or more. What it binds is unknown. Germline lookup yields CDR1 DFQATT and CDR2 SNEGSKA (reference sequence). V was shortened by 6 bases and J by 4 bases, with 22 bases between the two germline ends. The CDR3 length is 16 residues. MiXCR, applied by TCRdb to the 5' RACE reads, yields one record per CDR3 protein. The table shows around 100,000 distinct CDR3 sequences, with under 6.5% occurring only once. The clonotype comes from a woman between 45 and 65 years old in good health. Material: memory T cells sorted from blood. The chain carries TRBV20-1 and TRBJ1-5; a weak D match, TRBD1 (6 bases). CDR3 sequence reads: CSATNLRGIPNQPQHF. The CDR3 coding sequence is TGCAGTGCCACCAACCTGAGGGGGATCCCAAATCAGCCCCAGCATTTT.